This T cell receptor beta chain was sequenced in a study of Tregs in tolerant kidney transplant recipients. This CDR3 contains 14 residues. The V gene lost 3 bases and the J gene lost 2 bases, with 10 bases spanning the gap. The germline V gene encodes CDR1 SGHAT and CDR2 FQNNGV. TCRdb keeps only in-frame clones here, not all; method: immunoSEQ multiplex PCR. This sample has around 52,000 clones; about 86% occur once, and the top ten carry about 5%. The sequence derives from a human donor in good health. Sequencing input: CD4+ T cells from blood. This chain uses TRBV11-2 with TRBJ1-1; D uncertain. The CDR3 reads CASSFPLSNTEAFF. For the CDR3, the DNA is TGTGCCAGCAGCTTCCCCCTATCCAACACTGAAGCTTTCTTT.